This T cell receptor beta chain emerged from a study of shared T cell receptors in the human thymus. There are 16 residues in the CDR3. V lost 5 bases and J lost 2; bases outside the gene matches: 7. From germline, CDR1 is MNHEY and CDR2 SMNVEV (reference sequence). Here immunoSEQ multiplex PCR was the method, and the copy in TCRdb shows in-frame clones only, minus some. Of 700,000 or so clones in the sample, roughly 88% were seen once. These same data were also listed under a study on human thymus T cells.

This TCR was recovered from a girl under two years old with a congenital heart defect. Material for sequencing was thymocytes. The chain is built from TRBV27 and TRBJ2-3; 10 nucleotides align to TRBD2. The CDR3 nucleotides are TGTGCCAGCAGTCCTACTACTAGCGGGGACACAGATACGCAGTATTTT. Its translation is CASSPTTSGDTDTQYF.